This T cell receptor beta chain was recorded in a study of blood T cell repertoires in COVID-19 (TCRdb year 2020). Background for the entire study: The collaborator samples originated in the United States, Italy and Spain and spanned the acute and convalescent phases of COVID-19. The material from the prospective study consisted of cDNA or gDNA derived from T cells, B-cell-depleted T cells, or PBMCs. The dataset comprised deeply sampled blood TCRbeta repertoires from subjects exposed to, actively infected with, or recovered from COVID-19. The repertoires were released in a freely available public database meant as a resource for research on the immune response to SARS-CoV-2. The samples were drawn from two sources: the first 160 participants of the ongoing ImmuneRACE study, and 1,254 subjects contributed by 6 global collaborators. The sample metadata nearly always contained a de-identified subject ID, COVID-19 status, age in years and sex. Where available, HLA class I and class II types were obtained from metadata supplied by the sample provider rather than from assay-based typing. Overall study outcomes, separate from this receptor: Clinical and demographic metadata were provided uncurated, with the amount varying by source and participant.

TCRbeta CDR3 regions were amplified from genomic DNA using the immunoSEQ Assay, a bias-controlled multiplex PCR. As for how the authors treated the data: The number of nucleated cells in each sample was estimated by amplification of reference gene primers within the assay. To quantify the absolute abundance of each unique TCRbeta CDR3 rearrangement, sequence reads were collapsed and filtered. For each sample, productive Simpson clonality was calculated as the square root of Simpson's diversity index across productive rearrangements. This immuneACCESS table, as held by TCRdb, lists in-frame sequences with V and J called but not all clones. Of the missing ones, under half trace to an unresolved V gene in checked studies; the others have no known cause. D and trimming come from the DNA, and the V and J calls and clone size come from that table. The sample table records fewer than 300,000 clones; 85% of these occur just once. Roughly 15% of the sample lies in the top ten.

Each collaborating institution followed its own protocols to collect whole blood in K2EDTA tubes. For TCRbeta analysis, collaborator samples were shipped as frozen whole blood, as isolated PBMCs, or as DNA extracted from either sample type. For this clone: This clone's antigen is unknown. Base qualities are not recorded, but no much larger clone differs from it by a single base.

The germline V gene yields MDHEN for CDR1 and SYDVKM for CDR2. Trimming at the junction amounts to 7 bases on V and 6 bases on J, and the germline ends lie 13 bases apart. The CDR3 covers 12 residues, taking in both the cysteine and the phenylalanine. CDR3 DNA only is kept here, 36 bases in frame from base 1. This sequence originates from a human donor in a cohort sampled during active COVID-19. The sequencing input was peripheral blood. This sequence uses TRBV28 and TRBJ2-7; the best D guess is TRBD1, with 5 bases matching. The CDR3 sequence is CASTLGQGEQYF. The bases read TGTGCCAGCACATTAGGGCAGGGCGAGCAGTACTTC.